This T cell receptor (beta chain) was sequenced for a study of blood T cell repertoires in COVID-19. Study background: Sites across the United States, Italy and Spain contributed samples from acute and convalescent COVID-19. T cells, B-cell-depleted T cells, or PBMCs provided the cDNA or gDNA that served as material.

The germline gives CDR1 SGHTA, CDR2 FQGTGA. The CDR3 length is 15 residues. Trimming removed 5 bases at V and 3 bases at J, with 11 bases between. Source study methods: Amplification of reference gene primers was used by the study to estimate nucleated cell counts. TCRdb's table, derived via immunoSEQ multiplex PCR, lists solely in-frame clones and lacks some. Clone size and the V and J calls come from that table; the DNA yielded D and trimming. This table holds 150,000 or so clones, approximately 86% found once. This sequence was found in a young man with acute or convalescent COVID-19. The chain is built from TRBV7-3 and TRBJ2-6; D is perhaps TRBD1 (5 bases). Sequencing was carried out using peripheral blood. CDR3 region: CASSDQGVGANVLTF. CDR3 coding DNA: TGTGCCAGCAGCGATCAGGGCGTTGGGGCCAACGTCCTGACTTTC.